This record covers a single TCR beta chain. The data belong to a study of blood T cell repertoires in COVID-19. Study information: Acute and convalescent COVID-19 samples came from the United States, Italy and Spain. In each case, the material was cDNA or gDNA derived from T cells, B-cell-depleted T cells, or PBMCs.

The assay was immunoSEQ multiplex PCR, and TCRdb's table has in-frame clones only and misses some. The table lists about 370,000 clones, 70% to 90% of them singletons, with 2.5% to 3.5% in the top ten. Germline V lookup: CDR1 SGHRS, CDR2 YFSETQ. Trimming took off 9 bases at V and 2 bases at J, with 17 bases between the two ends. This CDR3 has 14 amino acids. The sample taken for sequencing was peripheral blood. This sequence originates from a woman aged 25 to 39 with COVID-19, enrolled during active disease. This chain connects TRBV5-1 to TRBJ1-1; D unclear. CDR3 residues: CATANQNSNTEAFF. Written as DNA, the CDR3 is TGCGCCACCGCCAACCAAAACAGTAACACTGAAGCTTTCTTT.